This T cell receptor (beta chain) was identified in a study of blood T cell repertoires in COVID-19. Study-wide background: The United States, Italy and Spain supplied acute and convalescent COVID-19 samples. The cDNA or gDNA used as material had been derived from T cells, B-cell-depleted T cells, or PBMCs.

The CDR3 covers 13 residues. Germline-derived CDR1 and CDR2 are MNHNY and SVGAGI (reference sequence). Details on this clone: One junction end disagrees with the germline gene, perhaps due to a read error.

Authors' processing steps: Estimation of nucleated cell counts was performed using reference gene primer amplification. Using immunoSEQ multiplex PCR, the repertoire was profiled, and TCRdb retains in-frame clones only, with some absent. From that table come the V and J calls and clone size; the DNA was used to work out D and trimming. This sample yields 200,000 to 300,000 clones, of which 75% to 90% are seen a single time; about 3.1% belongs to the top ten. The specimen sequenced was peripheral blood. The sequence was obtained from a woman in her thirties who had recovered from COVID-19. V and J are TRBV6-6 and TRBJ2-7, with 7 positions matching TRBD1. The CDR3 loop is CASSWGQSYQQYF. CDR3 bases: TGTGCCAGCAGTTGGGGACAGTCCTACCAGCAGTACTTC.